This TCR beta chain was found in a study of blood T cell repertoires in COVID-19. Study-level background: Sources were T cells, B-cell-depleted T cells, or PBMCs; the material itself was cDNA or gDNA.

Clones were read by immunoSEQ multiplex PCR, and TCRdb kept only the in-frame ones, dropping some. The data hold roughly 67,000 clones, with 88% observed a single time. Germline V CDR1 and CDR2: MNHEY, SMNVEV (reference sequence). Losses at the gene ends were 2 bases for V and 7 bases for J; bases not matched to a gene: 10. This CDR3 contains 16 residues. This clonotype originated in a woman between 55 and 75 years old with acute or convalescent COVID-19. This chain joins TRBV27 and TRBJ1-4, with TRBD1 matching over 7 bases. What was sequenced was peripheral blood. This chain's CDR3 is CASSLPTGKRGEKLFF. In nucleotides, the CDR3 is TGTGCCAGCAGTTTACCGACAGGGAAGAGGGGTGAAAAACTGTTTTTT.